A selection of T cell receptor beta chains follows, all from one sample in a study of spatial heterogeneity in lung cancer. From the 5' RACE reads, TCRdb called clonotypes with MiXCR, one entry per CDR3 protein. The repertoire holds 35,000 to 40,000 distinct CDR3 sequences, with under 8% as singletons. Material: PBMCs, obtained at surgery. These receptor sequences come from a female donor with early-stage non-small cell lung cancer. Each CDR3 is given with its conserved first and last residue. A D gene is named only where the DNA matches it firmly. The listing skips clone size in some rows; elsewhere it reads once, few, many or a size class.

d_call j_call v_call clone_size cdr3_nt cdr3_aa
TRBD1 TRBJ2-7 TRBV28 medium-sized TGTGCCAGCAGTTTAGTTAGGGGGCGCGGGGAGCAGTACTTC CASSLVRGRGEQYF
. TRBJ2-1 TRBV28 medium-sized TGTGCCAGCAGTTTTGCGCCCTTGCTGGGGGCCAGCGATGAGCAGTTCTTC CASSFAPLLGASDEQFF
TRBD2 TRBJ2-1 TRBV6-5 . TGTGCCAGCAGTTACCGAACCGGGACTAGCGGGAGGGCCCCCCACAATGAGCAGTTCTTC CASSYRTGTSGRAPHNEQFF
TRBD2 TRBJ2-1 TRBV5-6 many TGTGCCAGCTCAAGACTAGCGGGAGGTCTCAATGAGCAGTTCTTC CASSRLAGGLNEQFF
TRBD2 TRBJ2-3 TRBV6-5 many TGTGCCAGCAGCTCTTTAGTAGCGGGGGCCCGAGATACGCAGTATTTT CASSSLVAGARDTQYF
TRBD2 TRBJ2-2 TRBV9 many TGTGCCAGCAGCGTGCTAGCGGGAGGGCTGAGCACCGGGGAGCTGTTTTTT CASSVLAGGLSTGELFF
. TRBJ1-1 TRBV7-3 many TGTGCCAGCAGCAATGCCCATGAGACTGAAGCTTTCTTT CASSNAHETEAFF
TRBD2 TRBJ2-2 TRBV28 few TGTGCCAGCAGGGACAGGGGAAAACTAGCGGGAGTAGGGGAGCTGTTTTTT CASRDRGKLAGVGELFF
TRBD1 TRBJ2-6 TRBV7-8 . TGTGCCAGCAGCTTAGGTCCGCAGGGGGCATCATCTGGGGCCAACGTCCTGACTTTC CASSLGPQGASSGANVLTF
. TRBJ2-6 TRBV4-3 many TGCGCCAGCAGCCAAGGGCGAGGGAGCGGGGCCAACGTCCTGACTTTC CASSQGRGSGANVLTF
. TRBJ1-6 TRBV18 . TGTGCCAGCTCACCCGGGGCTAATTCACCCCTCCACTTT CASSPGANSPLHF
. TRBJ2-3 TRBV6-5 many TGTGCCAGCAGATTGCGTGGGGACACAGATACGCAGTATTTT CASRLRGDTDTQYF
TRBD2 TRBJ2-7 TRBV28 many TGTGCCAGCAGCCGACTAGCGGGGACCTACGAGCAGTACTTC CASSRLAGTYEQYF
TRBD2 TRBJ2-2 TRBV6-2/TRBV6-3 many TGTGCCAGCTCCATCCTGGCTAGCGGGAGGCGGACCGGGGAGCTGTTTTTT CASSILASGRRTGELFF
. TRBJ2-6 TRBV3-1 many TGTGCCAGCAGCCTTGGTAAGGGACTGAGTGGGGCCAACGTCCTGACTTTC CASSLGKGLSGANVLTF
. TRBJ2-1 TRBV2 few TGTGCCAGCAGTGATGGGGCCCCCAAGGATTACAATGAGCAGTTCTTC CASSDGAPKDYNEQFF
. TRBJ2-1 TRBV19 . TGTGCCAGTAGTATAGCCGGGACGGCTACCCGTGAGCAGTTCTTC CASSIAGTATREQFF
. TRBJ2-3 TRBV5-1 . TGCGCCAGCAGCCCTCTGACTAGCACAGATACGCAGTATTTT CASSPLTSTDTQYF
. TRBJ2-3 TRBV4-3 . TGCGCCAGCGGCCAAGTCGAAACAGATACGCAGTATTTT CASGQVETDTQYF